The 23 T cell receptor beta chains below all came from one sample that was sequenced in a study of CD8 T cells in ankylosing spondylitis. Using its own MiXCR run on the 5' RACE reads, TCRdb lists one record per CDR3 protein. The profile shows about 240,000 distinct CDR3 sequences, less than 10% of them singletons. Sequencing used blood, either unsorted or a sorted T cell fraction (not recorded which). The receptors shown here come from a male donor with ankylosing spondylitis or in good health (not recorded which).

This clonotype was observed at least ten times. This chain joins TRBV4-1 and TRBJ2-1, with 8 bases lining up with TRBD2. The CDR3 has 15 amino acids. Looked up from germline, CDR1 is MGHRA and CDR2 is YSYEKL. V was pared by 6 bases and J by 0 bases, with 4 bases of the junction left unmatched. This chain's CDR3 is CASRKSGSSYNEQFF. CDR3 coding DNA: TGCGCCAGCAGGAAAAGCGGGAGCTCCTACAATGAGCAGTTCTTC.

In this sample, this clonotype turned up a few times. The chain combines TRBV20-1 with TRBJ2-7, with TRBD1 as a possible D gene (6 bases). In germline, CDR1 is DFQATT, CDR2 SNEGSKA (reference sequence). Trimming cost V 6 bases and J 1 base, with 10 bases left between them. CDR3 size: 12 residues. The CDR3 DNA is TGCAGTGCGGGCAGGGGATCCTACGAGCAGTACTTC. This codes for CSAGRGSYEQYF.

This chain links TRBV7-9 with TRBJ2-2; D ambiguous. This CDR3 contains 13 residues. CDR1 SEHNR and CDR2 FQNEAQ come from the germline V gene (reference sequence). The V end lost 6 bases, the J end lost 3 bases, and 8 bases lay between the germline ends. CDR3 sequence (DNA): TGTGCCAGCAGGTCAGGTGACACCGGGGAGCTGTTTTTT. Its translation: CASRSGDTGELFF. The variable domain in full, with the rest retrieved from reference TRBV7-9 and TRBJ2-2, is DTGVSQNPRHKITKRGQNVTFRCDPISEHNRLYWYRQTLGQGPEFLTYFQNEAQLEKSRLLSDRFSAERPKGSFSTLEIQRTEQGDSAMYLCASRSGDTGELFFGEGSRLTVL.

To note about this clonotype: A read error may be the cause here, since a much bigger clone is one base away. The chain carries TRBV12-3 or TRBV12-4 and TRBJ2-1, with TRBD2 matching over 11 bases. The CDR3 extends over 19 amino acids. V shed 5 bases and J 10 bases; nucleotides not matched to a gene: 22. CDR3 coding DNA: TGTGCCAGCAGTCATGAGGGTTGGCTAGCGGGAGGATCTTTCGGGGAGCAGTTCTTC. This translates into CASSHEGWLAGGSFGEQFF.

This clonotype has ten or more counts. V gene TRBV5-1 combines with J gene TRBJ2-5; D uncertain. Trimming pared 0 bases from V and 2 bases from J, leaving 5 bases between. Germline CDR1 is SGHRS and CDR2 is YFSETQ. CDR3 length equals 13 residues. CDR3 bases: TGCGCCAGCAGCTTGGTGCTACAAGAGACCCAGTACTTC. Translated: CASSLVLQETQYF.

This clonotype was seen at least ten times. This CDR3 reads CASSPGGDNQPQHF. CDR3 bases: TGTGCCAGCAGCCCAGGGGGGGACAATCAGCCCCAGCATTTT. The chain joins TRBV12-3 or TRBV12-4 to TRBJ1-5; 7 nucleotides agree with TRBD1. J lost 3 bases, V lost 6 bases, and 5 bases had no gene match. This CDR3 comprises 14 residues.

This clonotype has at least ten counts. The chain links TRBV6-5 to TRBJ2-1; D is perhaps TRBD2 (7 bases). Germline CDR1 reads MNHEY; CDR2 reads SVGAGI. The CDR3 spans 15 residues. V was trimmed by 4 bases and J by 7 bases, leaving 17 bases between them. Here the CDR3 reads CASSSARGGGNEQFF. The CDR3 DNA sequence: TGTGCCAGCAGTTCCGCTAGGGGGGGAGGGAATGAGCAGTTCTTC.

This clonotype was counted a few times. The genes are TRBV7-3 and TRBJ2-3, with unresolved D. The length of the CDR3 is 15 residues. V lost 4 bases and J 0 bases, leaving 11 bases between the germline ends. Germline loops: CDR1 SGHTA, CDR2 FQGTGA. The CDR3 loop reads CASSSGVGSTDTQYF. The CDR3 nucleotides are TGTGCCAGCAGCTCCGGCGTCGGGAGCACAGATACGCAGTATTTT.

The V call is TRBV12-3 or TRBV12-4, the J call TRBJ1-6; D is possibly TRBD1 (5 bases). The ends were cut back, 3 bases at V and 7 bases at J, with 10 bases in the middle. There are 14 residues in the CDR3. Written as DNA, the CDR3 is TGTGCCAGCAGTTTCGGGGCGGGGAATTCACCCCTCCACTTT. It specifies CASSFGAGNSPLHF.

This clonotype has ten or more counts. The chain is built from TRBV29-1 and TRBJ2-5, with a weak D call TRBD2 (7 bases). V dropped 3 bases and J dropped 3 bases, with 20 bases sitting between them. The germline V gene encodes CDR1 SQVTM and CDR2 ANQGSEA. CDR3 size: 16 residues. The DNA for the CDR3 is TGCAGCGTTGACTCCTGGGAGGGGGGGATCGAAGAGACCCAGTACTTC. Encoded protein: CSVDSWEGGIEETQYF.

This clonotype was seen many times. This chain uses TRBV7-2 with TRBJ2-2, with no clear D. V lost 5 bases to trimming and J lost 3 bases, with 13 bases between them. CDR3 length: 15 residues. From germline, CDR1 is SGHTA and CDR2 FQGNSA. DNA for the CDR3: TGTGCCAGCAGCCCTCAAATAGGTGACACCGGGGAGCTGTTTTTT. Translation: CASSPQIGDTGELFF.

This clonotype was observed many times. J is TRBJ2-3 and V is TRBV20-1, with 7 positions matching TRBD1. Losses at the gene ends were 1 base for V and 2 bases for J; bases not matched to a gene: 9. Germline loops: CDR1 DFQATT, CDR2 SNEGSKA (reference sequence). CDR3 length equals 16 residues. The CDR3 spells CSARVPDRDPTDTQYF. The CDR3 DNA reads as TGCAGTGCTAGAGTCCCAGACAGGGACCCCACAGATACGCAGTATTTT.

This clonotype has a count of ten or more. This chain links TRBV3-1 with TRBJ2-1; D is possibly TRBD2 (5 bases). Looked up from germline, CDR1 is LGHDT and CDR2 is YNNKEL (reference sequence). The CDR3 extends over 16 amino acids. V lost 0 bases and J lost 4, with 13 bases in between. For the CDR3, the DNA is TGTGCCAGCAGCCAAGATGTCTACGCGGGTTACAATGAGCAGTTCTTC. This codes for CASSQDVYAGYNEQFF.

This clonotype was picked up many times. V and J are TRBV29-1 and TRBJ2-7; TRBD1 matches 9 bases. There are 13 residues in the CDR3. Germline CDR1 SQVTM, CDR2 ANQGSEA. The V and J ends lost 5 bases and 1 base, in that order; junction bases with no gene match: 3. This chain's CDR3 is CSVFGTGSYEQYF. CDR3 in DNA: TGCAGCGTTTTCGGGACAGGGTCCTACGAGCAGTACTTC.

The rearrangement joins TRBV30 to TRBJ1-1; unclear D gene. This CDR3 region has 13 residues. V dropped 2 bases and J dropped 6 bases, with 13 bases sitting between them. Per germline, CDR1 GTSNPN and CDR2 SVGIG (reference sequence). The chain's CDR3 is CAWSRGVVAEAFF. CDR3 nucleotides: TGTGCCTGGAGTCGTGGGGTGGTCGCTGAAGCTTTCTTT.

This clonotype was counted many times. The chain recombines TRBV12-3 or TRBV12-4 with TRBJ1-2; possibly TRBD1 for D (6 bases). Trimming took 5 bases from V and 2 from J, leaving 12 bases between them. The CDR3 length is 14 residues. This CDR3 reads CASSVPGHNYGYTF. The CDR3 nucleotides are TGTGCCAGCAGTGTACCGGGACACAACTATGGCTACACCTTC.

The sample holds many counts of this clonotype. The chain combines TRBV3-1 with TRBJ1-2; D remains ambiguous. CDR3 length equals 11 residues. V gave up 4 bases and J gave up 2 bases, with 2 bases separating them. Germline V gene sequence: CDR1 LGHDT, CDR2 YNNKEL (reference sequence). The CDR3 protein is CASSRNYGYTF. DNA of the CDR3: TGTGCCAGCAGCCGAAACTATGGCTACACCTTC. The entire variable domain, with the rest obtained from reference TRBV3-1 and TRBJ1-2, is as follows: DTAVSQTPKYLVTQMGNDKSIKCEQNLGHDTMYWYKQDSKKFLKIMFSYNNKELIINETVPNRFSPKSPDKAHLNLHINSLELGDSAVYFCASSRNYGYTFGSGTRLTVV.

The chain employs TRBV5-1 and TRBJ2-3; no firm D call. Per germline, CDR1 SGHRS and CDR2 YFSETQ. V was cut by 4 bases and J by 1 base, with 16 bases left in between. This CDR3 comprises 16 residues. CDR3 sequence reads: CASSQAQLAGTDTQYF. The CDR3, as DNA: TGCGCCAGCAGCCAGGCCCAACTGGCTGGCACAGATACGCAGTATTTT.

This clonotype was counted many times. The chain joins TRBV11-1 to TRBJ2-7; 14 bases fit TRBD2. With 4 bases clipped from V and 1 base from J, the junction kept 9 bases outside the gene matches. CDR1 SGHAT and CDR2 FQDESV come from the germline V gene (reference sequence). This CDR3 region has 18 residues. Here the CDR3 reads CASSSGLAGGSWSYEQYF. The CDR3 coding sequence is TGTGCCAGCAGCTCAGGACTAGCGGGGGGTAGCTGGTCCTACGAGCAGTACTTC.

This clonotype was detected ten times or more. The chain recombines TRBV20-1 with TRBJ2-3; no clear D. V dropped 5 bases and J dropped 5 bases, with 17 bases sitting between them. The CDR3 has 14 amino acids. Looked up from germline, CDR1 is DFQATT and CDR2 is SNEGSKA (reference sequence). The CDR3 loop is CSAEAALHGDTQYF. CDR3 coding DNA: TGCAGTGCTGAGGCGGCCTTACATGGAGATACGCAGTATTTT.

This clonotype was seen many times. This rearrangement joins TRBV7-6 to TRBJ1-6, with D tentatively TRBD1 (5 bases). Trimming pared 0 bases from V and 8 bases from J, leaving 14 bases between. Germline-derived CDR1 and CDR2 are SGHVS and FNYEAQ. The CDR3 totals 16 residues. Here the CDR3 reads CASSLASRGVYSPLHF. In DNA form, the CDR3 reads TGTGCCAGCAGCTTAGCTAGTAGGGGCGTTTATTCACCCCTCCACTTT.

This clonotype was counted many times. This rearrangement joins TRBV3-1 to TRBJ2-7, with TRBD1 matching 8 bases. The CDR3 sequence is 16 residues long. CDR1 is LGHDT, CDR2 YNNKEL, per germline (reference sequence). Trimming removed 1 base from V and 4 bases from J; junction bases left unmatched: 9. CDR3 nucleotides: TGTGCCAGCAGCCAAGCCTGGGGACAGGAATTTTACGAGCAGTACTTC. It encodes CASSQAWGQEFYEQYF.

Comment on this clonotype: This may stem from a read error, because a much larger clone lies one nucleotide away. The chain joins TRBV12-3 or TRBV12-4 to TRBJ2-1, with 8 bases identical to TRBD2. The CDR3 runs to 15 residues. The CDR3 reads CASSLEGLESNGQFF. CDR3 coding DNA: TGTGCCAGCAGTTTAGAGGGACTAGAAAGCAATGGGCAGTTCTTC.